These 17 T cell receptor beta chains originate from one sample sequenced in a study of technical replicates of blood from a handful of donors. The assay was immunoSEQ multiplex PCR, and TCRdb's table has in-frame clones only and misses some. The sample consists of tens of thousands of clones, 93% of them appearing once. The source material was T cells isolated from PBMCs. These receptor sequences come from a human donor in good health.

The genes are TRBV19 and TRBJ1-5, with D hard to call. Germline V lookup: CDR1 LNHDA, CDR2 SQIVND (reference sequence). This CDR3 contains 16 residues. Between the trimmed V and J ends, which lost 0 bases and 5 bases, there was a span of 14 bases. The chain's CDR3 is CASSIELRREHQPQHF. CDR3 coding DNA: TGTGCCAGTAGTATAGAACTTAGGAGGGAGCATCAGCCCCAGCATTTT. The whole variable domain, filled in from reference TRBV19 and TRBJ1-5, reads DGGITQSPKYLFRKEGQNVTLSCEQNLNHDAMYWYRQDPGQGLRLIYYSQIVNDFQKGDIAEGYSVSREKKESFPLTVTSAQKNPTAFYLCASSIELRREHQPQHFGDGTRLSIL.

The gene calls are TRBV6-5 and TRBJ1-1; no reliable D call. Per germline, CDR1 MNHEY and CDR2 SVGAGI. CDR3 length: 13 amino acids. V gave up 0 bases and J gave up 13 bases, with 15 bases separating them. The CDR3: CASSYSNEGRVFF. CDR3 DNA sequence: TGTGCCAGCAGTTACTCGAATGAGGGTAGGGTTTTCTTT.

The V call is TRBV5-4, the J call TRBJ2-7; TRBD2 aligns across 8 bases. CDR3 size: 17 residues. With V trimmed by 4 bases and J by 2 bases, 14 bases remained unmatched. Germline CDR1 and CDR2: SGHNT and YYREEE (reference sequence). The CDR3 loop is CASSDPKKAGGAYEQYF. The DNA for the CDR3 is TGTGCCAGCAGCGACCCTAAAAAGGCGGGAGGAGCCTACGAGCAGTACTTC.

The chain employs TRBV2 and TRBJ2-7, with D possibly matching TRBD2 (5 bases). There are 14 residues in the CDR3. CDR1 SNHLY and CDR2 FYNNEI come from the germline V gene. Trimming took 6 bases from V and 3 from J, leaving 15 bases between them. CDR3 sequence: CASSPVSEVYEQYF. CDR3 bases: TGTGCCAGCAGCCCTGTATCGGAGGTCTACGAGCAGTACTTC.

This rearrangement joins TRBV19 to TRBJ2-5, with 9 bases matching TRBD1. Per the germline V gene, CDR1 is LNHDA and CDR2 is SQIVND (reference sequence). With 6 bases clipped from V and 2 bases from J, the junction kept 7 bases outside the gene matches. This CDR3 comprises 15 residues. The CDR3 spells CASSTGTGSQETQYF. In nucleotides, the CDR3 is TGTGCCAGTAGCACCGGGACAGGGTCACAAGAGACCCAGTACTTC.

The rearrangement uses TRBV7-6 and TRBJ2-1; 7 positions agree with TRBD1. CDR1 SGHVS and CDR2 FNYEAQ come from the germline V gene. CDR3 length: 13 amino acids. V lost 5 bases, J lost 4 bases, and 2 bases stayed unmatched. For the CDR3, the DNA is TGTGCCAGCAGCCAGGGACAGTACAATGAGCAGTTCTTC. Its translation is CASSQGQYNEQFF.

The sample holds one count of this clone. This chain uses TRBV7-9 with TRBJ1-1; no clear D gene. Germline V gene sequence: CDR1 SEHNR, CDR2 FQNEAQ (reference sequence). Trimming removed 5 bases from V and 0 bases from J, with 7 bases in between. The CDR3 covers 13 residues. The CDR3 coding sequence is TGTGCCAGCAGCCCTACGGTGAACACTGAAGCTTTCTTT. This translates into CASSPTVNTEAFF.

This chain joins TRBV4-2 and TRBJ1-4; D gene ambiguous. Germline CDR1 and CDR2: LGHNA and YNFKEQ. The CDR3 spans 15 residues. Trimming left V 0 bases short and J 5 bases short, with 10 bases between. The CDR3 protein is CASSQELVGNEKLFF. The CDR3 bases are TGTGCCAGCAGCCAAGAACTAGTGGGGAATGAAAAACTGTTTTTT.

The chain recombines TRBV6-5 with TRBJ2-1, with 7 nucleotides matching TRBD2. In germline, CDR1 is MNHEY, CDR2 SVGAGI. The ends lost 0 bases at V and 1 base at J; junction bases unmatched: 3. CDR3 length: 16 amino acids. CDR3 nucleotides: TGTGCCAGCAGTTACTCGTGGGAGGGGTCCTACAATGAGCAGTTCTTC. Translation gives CASSYSWEGSYNEQFF.

V and J are TRBV27 and TRBJ2-2; D unclear. Germline-derived CDR1 and CDR2 are MNHEY and SMNVEV (reference sequence). Trimming shortened V by 10 bases and J by 0 bases, and 12 bases separated the two germline ends. This CDR3 has 14 residues. The CDR3 coding sequence is TGTGCCACTTCACCTATCGCGAACACCGGGGAGCTGTTTTTT. Translating gives CATSPIANTGELFF.

The CDR3 nucleotides are TGTGCCAGCAGTAGGGACTATTCCATTCAGTACTTC. This encodes CASSRDYSIQYF. This chain connects TRBV6-1 to TRBJ2-4; 7 bases are shared with TRBD2. With V trimmed by 5 bases and J by 9 bases, 4 bases remained unmatched. From germline, CDR1 is MNHNS and CDR2 SASEGT. This CDR3 spans 12 amino acids.

The chain recombines TRBV11-3 with TRBJ2-7; maybe TRBD2 (5 bases). Per the germline V gene, CDR1 is SGHNT and CDR2 is YENEEA. The CDR3 runs 17 residues. V was cut by 2 bases and J by 3 bases, with 20 bases left in between. As DNA, the CDR3 is TGTGCCAGCAGCTTATATTTGGGGTCTCAAGGGAGCTACGAGCAGTACTTC. It encodes CASSLYLGSQGSYEQYF.

This chain uses TRBV7-3 with TRBJ2-5, with TRBD1 identical over 8 bases. Germline assignment: CDR1 SGHTA and CDR2 FQGTGA. CDR3 length: 13 amino acids. V shed 5 bases, J shed 4 bases, and the junction held 3 bases outside the gene matches. The CDR3 region has the DNA TGTGCCAGCAGCCCGACAGGGGTAGAGACCCAGTACTTC. Its translation: CASSPTGVETQYF. Full variable domain (remainder filled in from reference TRBV7-3 and TRBJ2-5): GAGVSQTPSNKVTEKGKYVELRCDPISGHTALYWYRQSLGQGPEFLIYFQGTGAADDSGLPNDRFFAVRPEGSVSTLKIQRTERGDSAVYLCASSPTGVETQYFGPGTRLLVL.

The chain combines TRBV4-1 with TRBJ2-2; a weak D match, TRBD1 (5 bases). Deletions cut 6 bases from V and 6 bases from J, with 17 bases between. CDR3 length: 15 amino acids. The germline V gene encodes CDR1 MGHRA and CDR2 YSYEKL. CDR3 bases: TGCGCCAGCAGGCGGACACTTTTAGTTCCCGGGGAGCTGTTTTTT. Residues: CASRRTLLVPGELFF.

This chain links TRBV4-2 with TRBJ2-1; D unresolved. Trimming took 0 bases from V and 7 from J, leaving 4 bases between them. CDR3 length: 12 amino acids. Per germline, CDR1 LGHNA and CDR2 YNFKEQ. The CDR3 DNA reads as TGTGCCAGCAGCCAAGATAAAAATGAGCAGTTCTTC. This encodes CASSQDKNEQFF.

In this sample, this clone turned up once. This chain uses TRBV20-1 with TRBJ2-7; no clear D. V dropped 5 bases and J dropped 4 bases, with 9 bases sitting between them. This CDR3 region has 11 residues. Looked up from germline, CDR1 is DFQATT and CDR2 is SNEGSKA (reference sequence). Here the CDR3 DNA reads TGCAGTGCTCCAGACACTTACGAGCAGTACTTC. It encodes CSAPDTYEQYF.

The gene calls are TRBV28 and TRBJ2-2; D is unresolved. V dropped 2 bases and J dropped 4 bases, with 2 bases sitting between them. CDR1 and CDR2 (germline): MDHEN, SYDVKM. The CDR3 extends over 12 amino acids. The CDR3 here is CASSLRTGELFF. The CDR3 DNA reads TGTGCCAGCAGTTTACGCACCGGGGAGCTGTTTTTT.